The present TCR beta chain was sequenced within a study of CD8 T cells in ankylosing spondylitis. V lost 6 bases and J lost 0, with 12 bases in between. Germline CDR1 reads MGHRA; CDR2 reads YSYEKL. There are 15 residues in the CDR3. Study results and caveats: Past research had described some motif variants in reactive arthritis synovial fluid and blood. CD8+ by phenotype, disease-linked clones were relatively rare in peripheral blood. Ankylosing spondylitis blood appeared to carry a characteristic TCR beta motif of roughly eight highly homologous variants. Significantly higher representation of disease-linked clones was reported for matched ankylosing spondylitis synovial fluid.

This clonotype was picked up a small number of times. Its antigen remains unknown. Quantitative 5'-RACE with molecular barcodes generated TCR beta libraries. TCRdb re-derived calls from the 5' RACE reads in MiXCR, one entry per CDR3 protein. This sample has around 130,000 distinct CDR3 sequences; roughly a sixth occur once, and the top ten carry roughly 30%. This chain connects TRBV4-1 to TRBJ1-5; D call uncertain. The clonotype comes from a male donor with ankylosing spondylitis. Sequencing input: blood, either unsorted or a sorted T cell fraction (not recorded which). The CDR3 region has the DNA TGCGCCAGCAGGATGACGGATTATAGCAATCAGCCCCAGCATTTT. Protein: CASRMTDYSNQPQHF.